The entry below describes one T cell receptor beta chain. The data originate from a study of blood T cell repertoires in COVID-19. Clinical history as reported by participants underpinned cohort assignment. Per the original methods: Reference gene primers were amplified, and this amplification served to estimate nucleated cell counts. Clones were read by immunoSEQ multiplex PCR, and TCRdb kept only the in-frame ones, dropping some. V, J and clone size are taken as reported in that table, and D and trimming were inferred from the DNA itself. The table includes a few hundred thousand clones, 87% detected once. The receptor was derived from a woman between 18 and 30 years old who had recovered from COVID-19. Sequencing was done on a sample of PBMCs or T cells enriched from blood (not recorded which).

DNA for the CDR3: TGTGCCAGCAGTCCCCTTGGTTGGCAGGGTCGTAGGTCTGGAAACACCATATATTTT. Translation: CASSPLGWQGRRSGNTIYF. The chain links TRBV28 to TRBJ1-3, with D tentatively TRBD1 (5 bases). Germline V gene data show CDR1 as MDHEN and CDR2 as SYDVKM. The CDR3 runs 19 residues. Trimming shortened V by 5 bases and J by 1 base, and 24 bases separated the two germline ends.